The 31 T cell receptor beta chains below come from one sample, sequenced in a study of T cells in Graves' hyperthyroidism and ophthalmopathy. Using RNA transcripts as the source, TCR beta CDR3 regions were amplified. The HTBI primer set served for first-round RT-PCR of the TCR CDR3. MiXCR, applied by TCRdb to the multiplex PCR reads, yields one record per CDR3 protein. The sample lists approximately 430,000 distinct CDR3 sequences; approximately 14% were seen once. Sequenced sample: blood. These receptors were collected from a young woman with Graves' hyperthyroidism.

The V and J genes are TRBV12-3 or TRBV12-4 and TRBJ1-1, with a weak D call TRBD1 (5 bases). V lost 6 bases, J lost 1 base, and 18 bases lay in between. CDR3 length: 16 residues. In DNA form, the CDR3 reads TGTGCCAGCAGCAAAGCCCTGGGACTTCAGAACACTGAAGCTTTCTTT. This sequence encodes CASSKALGLQNTEAFF.

In this sample, this clonotype turned up a few times. V and J are TRBV6-2 or TRBV6-3 and TRBJ2-5; 8 nucleotides line up with TRBD1. CDR3 length: 14 residues. Looked up from germline, CDR1 is MNHEY and CDR2 is SVGEGT. V shed 7 bases, J shed 1 base, and the junction held 5 bases outside the gene matches. CDR3 sequence (DNA): TGTGCCAGCAAGCCCAGGGGGCTCCAAGAGACCCAGTACTTC. Translating gives CASKPRGLQETQYF.

This clonotype was detected only a few times. The chain uses TRBV4-1 and TRBJ1-1; D remains unclear. Trimming cost V 3 bases and J 5 bases, with 13 bases left between them. CDR3 size: 14 residues. From germline, CDR1 is MGHRA and CDR2 YSYEKL. The CDR3 reads CASSQLQIPTEAFF. CDR3 nucleotides: TGCGCCAGCAGCCAGTTACAGATTCCGACTGAAGCTTTCTTT.

This clonotype was observed a few times. V and J are TRBV13 and TRBJ1-4, with 9 nucleotides matching TRBD1. CDR1 and CDR2 (germline): PRHDT, FYEKMQ (reference sequence). The CDR3 extends over 15 amino acids. The J segment lost 5 bases and the V segment lost 0 bases, leaving 1 base of the junction unmatched. CDR3 region: CASSLGQGANEKLFF. The CDR3, as DNA: TGTGCCAGCAGCTTAGGACAGGGGGCAAATGAAAAACTGTTTTTT.

This clonotype showed up many times. This rearrangement joins TRBV15 to TRBJ1-1; D gene ambiguous. V lost 1 base and J 7 bases, leaving 13 bases between the germline ends. This CDR3 comprises 14 residues. In germline, CDR1 is LNHNV, CDR2 YYDKDF (reference sequence). The CDR3 DNA reads as TGTGCCACCAGCAGAGGTTTCATTGGGTATGAAGCTTTCTTT. Encoded protein: CATSRGFIGYEAFF.

Details on this clonotype: A much larger clone lies one base from this, so it may be a read error. In DNA form, the CDR3 reads TGTGCCAGCAGCGGGGGGCCAGTCGGGGAGCAGTTCTTC. Residues: CASSGGPVGEQFF. The chain recombines TRBV7-2 with TRBJ2-1; D assignment may be TRBD1 or TRBD2 (6 bases each). The CDR3 spans 13 residues. Germline values: CDR1 SGHTA, CDR2 FQGNSA. The germline V and J ends were trimmed by 5 bases and 10 bases, with 15 bases remaining between them.

This clonotype was seen repeatedly, ten times or more. J is TRBJ1-4 and V is TRBV28; 7 bases are a match to TRBD1. The CDR3 consists of 14 residues. Germline V gene data show CDR1 as MDHEN and CDR2 as SYDVKM. J gave up 7 bases and V 3 bases, and 5 bases lay outside the gene matches. The CDR3 protein is CASSFGGGGEKLFF. The CDR3 DNA reads as TGTGCCAGCAGTTTTGGAGGGGGCGGTGAAAAACTGTTTTTT.

This clonotype was counted many times. The V gene is TRBV6-6, the J gene TRBJ2-6, with D perhaps TRBD1 or TRBD2 (5 bases each). There are 17 residues in the CDR3. The germline V gene has CDR1 MNHNY and CDR2 SVGAGI (reference sequence). The ends were cut back, 0 bases at V and 0 bases at J, with 9 bases in the middle. CDR3 in amino acids: CASSYSLGDSGANVLTF. Here the CDR3 DNA reads TGTGCCAGCAGTTACTCGTTGGGGGACTCTGGGGCCAACGTCCTGACTTTC.

This clonotype was counted between two and nine times. The V call is TRBV20-1, the J call TRBJ2-2; maybe TRBD2 (5 bases). Deletions cut 5 bases from V and 3 bases from J, with 19 bases between. This CDR3 has 16 amino acids. Germline CDR1 is DFQATT and CDR2 is SNEGSKA (reference sequence). CDR3 in DNA: TGCAGTGCTCCGAGGGCGGCCTCGGCGGACACCGGGGAGCTGTTTTTT. This encodes CSAPRAASADTGELFF.

This clonotype showed up many times. The chain uses TRBV3-1 and TRBJ1-1; D is uncertain. CDR1 LGHDT and CDR2 YNNKEL come from the germline V gene (reference sequence). CDR3 size: 14 residues. V lost 4 bases and J 1 base, leaving 10 bases between the germline ends. This CDR3 reads CASSLKPGNTEAFF. DNA for the CDR3: TGTGCCAGCAGCCTCAAGCCCGGGAACACTGAAGCTTTCTTT.

The rearrangement uses TRBV6-2 or TRBV6-3 and TRBJ2-7; D remains unclear. This CDR3 region has 13 residues. With 2 bases removed from V and 6 bases from J, the gap between germline ends came to 11 bases. Germline loops: CDR1 MNHEY, CDR2 SVGEGT. CDR3 region: CASSYTDKPEQYF. The CDR3 region has the DNA TGTGCCAGCAGTTACACAGACAAACCCGAGCAGTACTTC.

This clonotype was seen only a few times. The chain is built from TRBV7-8 and TRBJ2-5; D unresolved. The CDR3 has 14 residues. With 1 base removed from V and 5 bases from J, the gap between germline ends came to 11 bases. Germline V gene lookup returns CDR1 SGHVS and CDR2 FQNEAQ. CDR3 sequence (DNA): TGTGCCAGCAGCTTAGGTTCTAACTGGGAGACCCAGTACTTC. Residues: CASSLGSNWETQYF. Based on the CDR3 plus reference TRBV7-8 and TRBJ2-5, the full variable domain is GAGVSQSPRYKVAKRGQDVALRCDPISGHVSLFWYQQALGQGPEFLTYFQNEAQLDKSGLPSDRFFAERPEGSVSTLKIQRTQQEDSAVYLCASSLGSNWETQYFGPGTRLLVL.

This clonotype showed up many times. The chain employs TRBV10-3 and TRBJ1-1; no definite D call. The CDR3 is 14 residues long. CDR1 and CDR2 from the germline V gene are ENHRY and SYGVKD. The ends were cut back, 4 bases at V and 4 bases at J, with 13 bases in the middle. Written as DNA, the CDR3 is TGTGCCATCAGTGCCCTAGGGAGGATCACTGAAGCTTTCTTT. Translating it yields CAISALGRITEAFF.

The chain recombines TRBV6-1 with TRBJ2-2, with D uncertain. Between the trimmed V and J ends, which lost 2 bases and 7 bases, there was a span of 8 bases. This CDR3 has 13 amino acids. Germline V gene lookup returns CDR1 MNHNS and CDR2 SASEGT. CDR3 sequence reads: CASSEFVDGELFF. The CDR3 nucleotides are TGTGCCAGCAGTGAATTCGTAGACGGGGAGCTGTTTTTT.

This clonotype has a count of ten or more. The J gene is TRBJ1-2, the V gene TRBV11-2; TRBD1 might be the D (5 bases). The V and J ends lost 6 bases and 5 bases respectively, with 13 bases between them. The CDR3 sequence is 13 residues long. Germline V lookup: CDR1 SGHAT, CDR2 FQNNGV. CDR3 in DNA: TGTGCCAGCAGAATGGGGACGTCTTATGGCTACACCTTC. This gives the protein CASRMGTSYGYTF.

The CDR3 loop reads CSVLDGRNTEAFF. The CDR3 DNA follows: TGCAGCGTTCTGGACGGCCGAAACACTGAAGCTTTCTTT. The chain links TRBV29-1 to TRBJ1-1, with D uncertain. The CDR3 is 13 residues long. CDR1 and CDR2 (germline): SQVTM, ANQGSEA. The germline V and J ends were trimmed by 5 bases and 2 bases, with 12 bases remaining between them.

This clonotype was seen a handful of times. This chain links TRBV12-3 or TRBV12-4 with TRBJ2-4; D may match TRBD1 or TRBD2 (5 bases each). This CDR3 has 17 amino acids. The V gene lost 5 bases and the J gene lost 3 bases, with 20 bases spanning the gap. The CDR3 loop is CASSPILGVEGKNIQYF. CDR3 coding DNA: TGTGCCAGCAGTCCAATTTTGGGGGTAGAGGGCAAAAACATTCAGTACTTC.

The V gene is TRBV24-1, the J gene TRBJ2-5, with 10 bases that match TRBD1. Trimming took 3 bases from V and 6 from J; bases not matched to a gene: 6. The CDR3 has 15 amino acids. Germline loops: CDR1 KGHDR, CDR2 SFDVKD. DNA of the CDR3: TGTGCCACCAGTGATAATGGACAGGGGGGACAGACCCAGTACTTC. Translation: CATSDNGQGGQTQYF.

This chain connects TRBV15 to TRBJ1-5, with no clear D. CDR3 size: 15 residues. Germline loops: CDR1 LNHNV, CDR2 YYDKDF (reference sequence). Trimming removed 0 bases from V and 0 bases from J, with 6 bases in between. The CDR3 DNA reads as TGTGCCACCAGCAGAGACACGTATAGCAATCAGCCCCAGCATTTT. Residues: CATSRDTYSNQPQHF.

Notes on this clonotype: A much more abundant neighbour one base away suggests this may be a read error. J is TRBJ1-1 and V is TRBV7-8; D not resolved. Trimming left V 1 base short and J 0 bases short, with 9 bases between. CDR1 is SGHVS and CDR2 is FQNEAQ in the germline V gene. CDR3 length: 15 residues. The CDR3 is CASSLGARLNTEAFF. The CDR3 DNA sequence: TGTGCCAGCAGCTTAGGCGCTAGACTGAACACTGAAGCTTTCTTT. Full variable domain (outside the CDR3, taken from reference TRBV7-8 and TRBJ1-1): GAGVSQSPRYKVAKRGQDVALRCDPISGHVSLFWYQQALGQGPEFLTYFQNEAQLDKSGLPSDRFFAERPEGSVSTLKIQRTQQEDSAVYLCASSLGARLNTEAFFGQGTRLTVV.

This clonotype was found many times. The V and J genes are TRBV7-2 and TRBJ1-1, with D possibly TRBD1 on 6 matching bases. Deletions cut 7 bases from V and 11 bases from J, with 20 bases between. The CDR3 contains 13 residues. CDR1 and CDR2 (germline): SGHTA, FQGNSA. The CDR3 loop is CASTTGRGAGAFF. In nucleotides, the CDR3 is TGTGCCAGCACCACCGGGAGGGGGGCGGGGGCTTTCTTT.

There are a few counts of this clonotype. The chain is built from TRBV3-1 and TRBJ1-2, with 8 bases fitting TRBD1. The CDR3 extends over 17 amino acids. Germline-derived CDR1 and CDR2 are LGHDT and YNNKEL (reference sequence). V shed 1 base, J shed 1 base, and the junction held 8 bases outside the gene matches. CDR3 nucleotide sequence: TGTGCCAGCAGCCAAGGTCTGACAGGGGCCGTTAACTATGGCTACACCTTC. Protein sequence: CASSQGLTGAVNYGYTF.

Ten or more counts support this clonotype. This chain joins TRBV27 and TRBJ1-1; D is unclear. Germline V gene lookup returns CDR1 MNHEY and CDR2 SMNVEV (reference sequence). The CDR3 consists of 13 residues. Trimming shortened V by 0 bases and J by 5 bases, and 7 bases separated the two germline ends. The CDR3 coding sequence is TGTGCCAGCAGTTTATCAGGGCTGACTGAAGCTTTCTTT. Its protein product is CASSLSGLTEAFF.

Ten or more counts support this clonotype. This chain links TRBV5-1 with TRBJ2-1; tentatively, D is TRBD2 (6 bases). Germline V gives CDR1 SGHRS, CDR2 YFSETQ. This CDR3 comprises 14 residues. V lost 4 bases and J 2 bases, leaving 10 bases between the germline ends. The CDR3 coding sequence is TGCGCCAGCAGCGATAGCGGTACCTACAATGAGCAGTTCTTC. Its translation is CASSDSGTYNEQFF.

There are a few counts of this clonotype. The V call is TRBV24-1, the J call TRBJ1-1; D is unresolved. Per the germline V gene, CDR1 is KGHDR and CDR2 is SFDVKD. V gave up 2 bases and J gave up 6 bases, with 6 bases separating them. The CDR3 runs 12 residues. Here the CDR3 reads CATSDYTSEAFF. The CDR3 DNA sequence: TGTGCCACCAGTGATTATACCTCTGAAGCTTTCTTT.

This clonotype came up a few times. J is TRBJ2-2 and V is TRBV6-1; no clear D. V was trimmed by 7 bases and J by 4 bases, leaving 13 bases between them. This CDR3 is 14 amino acids long. The germline V gene has CDR1 MNHNS and CDR2 SASEGT. CDR3 DNA: TGTGCCAGCACTACAGACCGAGGCACCGGGGAGCTGTTTTTT. This encodes CASTTDRGTGELFF.

This clonotype came up many times. The chain is built from TRBV7-9 and TRBJ2-1; D not resolved. Trimming pared 5 bases from V and 9 bases from J, leaving 23 bases between. From germline, CDR1 is SEHNR and CDR2 FQNEAQ (reference sequence). The CDR3 has 16 residues. The CDR3 loop is CASSPAFRLAKREQFF. The CDR3 DNA is TGTGCCAGCAGCCCTGCTTTTAGACTGGCCAAACGTGAGCAGTTCTTC.

This chain joins TRBV4-3 and TRBJ1-2; D unresolved. The CDR3 extends over 14 amino acids. Trimming removed 1 base at V and 8 bases at J, with 14 bases between. CDR1 is LGHNA, CDR2 YSLEER, per germline. CDR3 DNA sequence: TGCGCCAGCAGCCAAGGGGAGGAGGGCTCGGGCTACACCTTC. Translation gives CASSQGEEGSGYTF.

This clonotype was counted between two and nine times. J is TRBJ2-3 and V is TRBV12-5; tentatively, D is TRBD1 or TRBD2 (5 bases each). V gave up 3 bases and J gave up 1 base, with 8 bases separating them. The CDR3 loop spans 14 amino acids. Germline loops: CDR1 LGHNT, CDR2 FRNRAP. CDR3 coding DNA: TGTGCTAGTGGTTTTGGGGGAGGCACAGATACGCAGTATTTT. Its translation is CASGFGGGTDTQYF.

The V gene is TRBV19, the J gene TRBJ1-1, with unresolved D. Deletions cut 10 bases from V and 1 base from J, with 13 bases between. Germline values: CDR1 LNHDA, CDR2 SQIVND (reference sequence). This CDR3 is 13 amino acids long. The CDR3: CATIRGGNTEAFF. CDR3 in DNA: TGTGCCACCATACGGGGAGGGAACACTGAAGCTTTCTTT.

The J gene is TRBJ2-1, the V gene TRBV18, with 10 bases aligning to TRBD2. The CDR3 sequence is 16 residues long. CDR1 is KGHSH, CDR2 LQKENI, per germline. The junction had 8 bases not matched to a gene; V was cut back by 1 base and J by 8 bases. The CDR3 DNA follows: TGTGCCAGCTCACCACGCGAGCGGGAGGGCCAGGATGAGCAGTTCTTC. Amino acids: CASSPREREGQDEQFF. Full variable domain (missing parts from reference TRBV18 and TRBJ2-1): NAGVMQNPRHLVRRRGQEARLRCSPMKGHSHVYWYRQLPEEGLKFMVYLQKENIIDESGMPKERFSAEFPKEGPSILRIQQVVRGDSAAYFCASSPREREGQDEQFFGPGTRLTVL.